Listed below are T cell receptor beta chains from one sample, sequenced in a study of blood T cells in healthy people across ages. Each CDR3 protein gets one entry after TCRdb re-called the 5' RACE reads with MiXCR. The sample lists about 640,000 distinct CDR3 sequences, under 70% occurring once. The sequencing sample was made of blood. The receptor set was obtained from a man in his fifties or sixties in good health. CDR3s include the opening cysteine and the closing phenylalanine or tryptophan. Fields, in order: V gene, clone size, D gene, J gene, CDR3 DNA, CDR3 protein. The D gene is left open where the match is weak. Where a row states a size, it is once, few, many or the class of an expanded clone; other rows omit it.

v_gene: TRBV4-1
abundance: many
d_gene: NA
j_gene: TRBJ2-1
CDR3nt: TGCGCCAGCAGCCAAGAAATGGCAGGGGCCCGGGAGCAGTTCTTC
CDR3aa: CASSQEMAGAREQFF

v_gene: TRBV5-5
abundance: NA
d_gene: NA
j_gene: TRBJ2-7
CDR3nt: TGTGCCAGCAGGCAAGAAGAGTGGTACGAGCAGTACTTC
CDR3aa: CASRQEEWYEQYF

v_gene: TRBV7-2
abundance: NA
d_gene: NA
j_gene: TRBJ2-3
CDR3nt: TGTGCCAGCAGCACTACTAGTTTGGCAGATACGCAGTATTTT
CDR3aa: CASSTTSLADTQYF

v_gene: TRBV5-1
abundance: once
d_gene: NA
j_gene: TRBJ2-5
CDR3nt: TGCGCCAGCAGCTTAGGAGGGGCCGCCAATGAGCAGTACTTC
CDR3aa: CASSLGGAANEQYF

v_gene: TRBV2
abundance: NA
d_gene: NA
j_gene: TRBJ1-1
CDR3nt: TGTGCCAGCAGTGTATTACGGGGTCAGGGTGAAGCTTTCTTT
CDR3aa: CASSVLRGQGEAFF

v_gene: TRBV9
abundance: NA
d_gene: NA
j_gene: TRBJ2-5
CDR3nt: TGTGCCAGCAGCGTAGGGGAGCTGGGCTACGAGCGGTACTTC
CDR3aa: CASSVGELGYERYF

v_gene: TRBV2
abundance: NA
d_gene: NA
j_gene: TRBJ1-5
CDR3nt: TGTGCCAGCAGTGATTCAGGGGAAGGACAGCCCCAGCATTTT
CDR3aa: CASSDSGEGQPQHF

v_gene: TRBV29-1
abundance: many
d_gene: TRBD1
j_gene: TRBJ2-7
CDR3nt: TGCAGCGTTAGGCAGGGGGCCTACGAGCAGTACTTC
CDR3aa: CSVRQGAYEQYF

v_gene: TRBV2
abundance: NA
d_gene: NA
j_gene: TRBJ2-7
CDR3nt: TGTGCCAGCAGTGGTTTCAACGAGCAGTACTTC
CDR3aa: CASSGFNEQYF

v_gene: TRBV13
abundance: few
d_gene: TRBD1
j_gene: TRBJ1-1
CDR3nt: TGTGCCAGCAGCCCCGGGACAGGGGGCGAGGCTTTCTTT
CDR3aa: CASSPGTGGEAFF

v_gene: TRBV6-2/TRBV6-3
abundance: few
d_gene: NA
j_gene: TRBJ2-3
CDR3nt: TGTGCCATCTCACGCGGGGTCGCAGATACGCAGTATTTT
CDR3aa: CAISRGVADTQYF

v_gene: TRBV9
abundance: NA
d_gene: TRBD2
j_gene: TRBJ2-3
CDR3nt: TGTGCCAGCGTCCCGGGACTAGCGGCAGATACGCAGTATTTT
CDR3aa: CASVPGLAADTQYF

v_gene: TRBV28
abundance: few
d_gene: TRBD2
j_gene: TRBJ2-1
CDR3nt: TGTGCCAGCAGTTTTCTAGCGGGGCGTCCCAATGAGCAGTTCTTC
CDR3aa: CASSFLAGRPNEQFF

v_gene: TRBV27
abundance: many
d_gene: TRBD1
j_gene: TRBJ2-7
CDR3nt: TGTGCCAGCAGTCGGGACAGGGACGAGCAGTACTTC
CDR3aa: CASSRDRDEQYF

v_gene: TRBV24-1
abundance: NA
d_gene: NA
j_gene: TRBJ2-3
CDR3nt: TGTGCCACCAGTGATCGACTAACGGGTACGCAGTATTTT
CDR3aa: CATSDRLTGTQYF

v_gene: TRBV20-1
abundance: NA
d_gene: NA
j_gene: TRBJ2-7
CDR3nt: TGCAGTGCTAGAGATACACGGGGGCCTTACGAGCAGTACTTC
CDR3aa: CSARDTRGPYEQYF

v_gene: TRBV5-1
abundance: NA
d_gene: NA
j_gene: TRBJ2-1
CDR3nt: TGCGCCAGCAGCGAGGGTGGGGCCTACAATGAGCAGTTCTTC
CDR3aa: CASSEGGAYNEQFF

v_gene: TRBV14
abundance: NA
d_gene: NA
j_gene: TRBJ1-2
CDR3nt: TGTGCCAGCAGCCAGGGGAGGACTAACTATGGCTACACCTTC
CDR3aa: CASSQGRTNYGYTF

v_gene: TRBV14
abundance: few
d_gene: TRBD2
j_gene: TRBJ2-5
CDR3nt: TGTGCCAGCAGCCAAGATCGAAGGACTAGCCCTCAAGAGACCCAGTACTTC
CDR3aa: CASSQDRRTSPQETQYF

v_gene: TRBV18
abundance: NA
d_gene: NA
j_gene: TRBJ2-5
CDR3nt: TGTGCCAGCTCAAAGGCAGAACAAGAGACCCAGTACTTC
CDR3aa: CASSKAEQETQYF

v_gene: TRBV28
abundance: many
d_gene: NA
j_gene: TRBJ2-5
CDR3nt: TGTGCCAGCAAGACGGACAGCCAAGAGACCCAGTACTTC
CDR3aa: CASKTDSQETQYF

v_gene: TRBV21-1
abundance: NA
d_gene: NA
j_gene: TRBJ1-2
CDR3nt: TGTGCCAGCAGCGAAAGGACAGGGGGTGGTGGCTACACCTTC
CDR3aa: CASSERTGGGGYTF

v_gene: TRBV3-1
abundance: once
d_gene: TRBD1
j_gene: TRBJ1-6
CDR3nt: TGTGCCAGCAGCTTCCAGGGGGATCTCCACTTT
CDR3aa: CASSFQGDLHF

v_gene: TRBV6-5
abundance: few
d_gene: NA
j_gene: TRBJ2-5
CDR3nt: TGTGCCAGCAGCCAGGCTGGTATAGGGACCCAGTACTTC
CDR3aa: CASSQAGIGTQYF

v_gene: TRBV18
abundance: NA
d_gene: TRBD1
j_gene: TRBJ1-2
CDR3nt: TGTGCCAGCTCACCGGACAGGGGGAAGGAAGGCTACACCTTC
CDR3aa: CASSPDRGKEGYTF

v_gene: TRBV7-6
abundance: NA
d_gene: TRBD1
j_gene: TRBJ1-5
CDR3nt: TGTGCCAGCAGCCCCGGGACAGGGGAAAGCAATCAGCCCCAGCATTTT
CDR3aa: CASSPGTGESNQPQHF

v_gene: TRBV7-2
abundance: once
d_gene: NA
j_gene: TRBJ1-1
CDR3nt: TGTGCCAGCAGCTTACGAGCTAAGACGGGGAACACTGAAGCTTTCTTT
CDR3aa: CASSLRAKTGNTEAFF

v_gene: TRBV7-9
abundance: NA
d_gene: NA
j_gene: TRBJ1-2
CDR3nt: TGTGCCAGCAGCTTAACGGGTTGGGATGGCTACACCTTC
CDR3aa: CASSLTGWDGYTF

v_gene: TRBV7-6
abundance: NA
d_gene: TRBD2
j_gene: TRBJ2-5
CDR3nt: TGTGCCAGCAGCCTGACGGGGACTAGCATGGTAGAGACCCAGTACTTC
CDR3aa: CASSLTGTSMVETQYF

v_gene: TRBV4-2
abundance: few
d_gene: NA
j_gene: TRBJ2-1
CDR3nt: TGTGCCAGCAGCCAAGGACAGGCGGGTTTCGGTGAGCAGTTCTTC
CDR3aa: CASSQGQAGFGEQFF

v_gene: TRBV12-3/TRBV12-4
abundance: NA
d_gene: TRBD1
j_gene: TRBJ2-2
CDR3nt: TGCGCCAGCAGCCCCAGGGGGAGCTACACCGGGGAGCTGTTTTTT
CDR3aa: CASSPRGSYTGELFF

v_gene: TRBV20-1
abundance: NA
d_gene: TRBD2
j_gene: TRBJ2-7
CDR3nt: TGCAGTGCCGGGGGACTAGCGGATTACGAGCAGTACTTC
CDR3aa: CSAGGLADYEQYF

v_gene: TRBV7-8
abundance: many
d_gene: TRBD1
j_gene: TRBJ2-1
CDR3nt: TGTGCCAGCAGCCACCTCTGGGACAGTCCTCAGTTCTTC
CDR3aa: CASSHLWDSPQFF

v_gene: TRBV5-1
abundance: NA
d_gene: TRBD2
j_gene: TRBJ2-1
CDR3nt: TGCGCCAGCGGGACTAGCGGGGTGAATGAGCAGTTCTTC
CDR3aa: CASGTSGVNEQFF

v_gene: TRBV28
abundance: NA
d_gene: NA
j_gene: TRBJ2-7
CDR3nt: TGTGCCAGCAGTGTCAGGGGGACTACCTACGAGCAGTACTTC
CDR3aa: CASSVRGTTYEQYF

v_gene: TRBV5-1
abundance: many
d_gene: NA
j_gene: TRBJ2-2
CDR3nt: TGCGCCAGCAGCTTGGACAGGGACCGCGGGGAGCTGTTTTTT
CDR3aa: CASSLDRDRGELFF

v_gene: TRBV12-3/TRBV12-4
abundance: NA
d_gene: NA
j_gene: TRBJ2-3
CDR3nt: TGTGCCAGCAGTTTCGGCACCAAGCCAACTAGCACAGATACACAGTATTTT
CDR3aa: CASSFGTKPTSTDTQYF

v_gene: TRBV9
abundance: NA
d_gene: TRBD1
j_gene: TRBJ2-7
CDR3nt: TGTGCCAGCAGCCCCTCCGGACAGGGTACCGACGAGCAGTACTTC
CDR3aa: CASSPSGQGTDEQYF

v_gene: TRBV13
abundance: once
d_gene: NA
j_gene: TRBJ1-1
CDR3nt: TGTGCCGGCAGCGTCACGGGGGTCAGGGCTGAAGCTTTCTTT
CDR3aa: CAGSVTGVRAEAFF

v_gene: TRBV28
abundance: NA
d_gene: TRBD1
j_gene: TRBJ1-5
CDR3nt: TGTGCCAGCAGGGGGACAGGGGAAGGGAATAGCGATCAGCCCCAGCATTTT
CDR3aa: CASRGTGEGNSDQPQHF

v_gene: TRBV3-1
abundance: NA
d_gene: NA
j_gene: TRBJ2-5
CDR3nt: TGTGCCAGCAGCCCCCTCCCCGACTACCAAGAGACCCAGTACTTC
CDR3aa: CASSPLPDYQETQYF

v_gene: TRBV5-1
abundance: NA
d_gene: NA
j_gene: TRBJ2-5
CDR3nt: TGCGTCAGCAGCTTGGCCGCGACAGGACAAGAGACCCAGTACTTC
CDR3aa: CVSSLAATGQETQYF